The present entry profiles one TCR beta chain with its context. The entry originates in a study of shared clonotypes between healthy human individuals. The wider study: A couple of women and a few men aged 18 to 49 served as donors.

The V end lost 5 bases, the J end lost 10 bases, and 15 bases lay between the germline ends. There are 14 residues in the CDR3. Per germline, CDR1 SGHVS and CDR2 FNYEAQ. Here immunoSEQ multiplex PCR was the method, and the copy in TCRdb shows in-frame clones only, minus some. The sample has 2,100,000 or so clones, under 97% seen once. The chain couples TRBV7-6 to TRBJ1-6; no reliable D call. The sample taken for sequencing was naive CD4+ T cells sorted from blood. Regarding subset: CD45RA+ positively selected. The receptor was derived from a man between 18 and 35 years old in good health. CDR3 residues: CASSPRADPSPLHF. In DNA, the CDR3 is TGTGCCAGCAGCCCTCGGGCCGACCCCTCACCCCTCCACTTT.